Listed here are 26 T cell receptor beta chains from one sample, sequenced in a study of shared clonotypes between healthy human individuals (dated by TCRdb to the early 2020s). Library preparation used the immunoSEQ multiplex PCR assay. TCRdb took over this immuneACCESS table, retaining in-frame rearrangements with V and J assigned. Such tables are incomplete; in checked studies, under half of the missing clones stem from an unresolved V gene, and the remainder is unexplained. This sample is represented by about 2.3 million clones; more than 85% of them were singletons. The ten most abundant clones make up approximately 0.4% of the sample. Sequencing was carried out using naive CD4+ T cells from PBMCs. Interpreted using the paper, the cell subset or site label stands for: CD45RA+ positively selected. These receptor sequences come from a young man in good health. Some clones in this sample may be carry-over from other donors' samples.

The rearrangement uses TRBV28 and TRBJ2-7; TRBD2 aligns across 7 bases. V dropped 3 bases and J dropped 4; count of bases not matched to a gene: 9. The CDR3 length is 15 residues. Germline V gene data show CDR1 as MDHEN and CDR2 as SYDVKM. CDR3 bases: TGTGCCAGCAGTTTCTTCGGGGGAGGGCCGTACGAGCAGTACTTC. Encoded protein: CASSFFGGGPYEQYF.

This chain uses TRBV10-3 with TRBJ1-5, with D unresolved. The CDR3 has 15 amino acids. Trimming stripped 2 bases from V and 6 bases from J, with 14 bases between. Looked up from germline, CDR1 is ENHRY and CDR2 is SYGVKD. The CDR3 loop reads CAISERGRIGQPQHF. Here the CDR3 DNA reads TGTGCCATCAGTGAGCGAGGGAGGATCGGTCAGCCCCAGCATTTT.

This clone occurred once. V usage is TRBV11-2 and J usage is TRBJ2-2; maybe TRBD2 (5 bases). V lost 4 bases to trimming and J lost 0 bases, with 18 bases between them. In germline, CDR1 is SGHAT, CDR2 FQNNGV. The CDR3 contains 18 residues. The CDR3 bases are TGTGCCAGCAGCTCCTACCGGGGTAACAGAACGAACACCGGGGAGCTGTTTTTT. Translation: CASSSYRGNRTNTGELFF.

The gene calls are TRBV6-6 and TRBJ1-2; D is possibly TRBD1 (5 bases). This CDR3 is built from 14 residues. Germline V gene sequence: CDR1 MNHNY, CDR2 SVGAGI (reference sequence). The V end lost 2 bases, the J end lost 4 bases, and 11 bases lay between the germline ends. The CDR3 DNA sequence: TGTGCCAGCAGTTACGACAGTCTAAGCTATGGCTACACCTTC. Translated, it gives CASSYDSLSYGYTF.

This chain uses TRBV4-2 with TRBJ1-1, with 10 bases identical to TRBD1. After removal of 4 bases from V and 4 bases from J, the junction contained 3 bases not matched to a gene. The CDR3 has 14 residues. Germline lookup yields CDR1 LGHNA and CDR2 YNFKEQ. DNA for the CDR3: TGTGCCAGCAGCCTCGGGGACAGGGGCACTGAAGCTTTCTTT. Translating gives CASSLGDRGTEAFF.

This chain's CDR3 is CASSAGVPYEQYF. Here the CDR3 DNA reads TGTGCCAGCAGCGCGGGGGTGCCCTACGAGCAGTACTTC. This chain joins TRBV28 and TRBJ2-7; 7 bases map to TRBD2. From germline, CDR1 is MDHEN and CDR2 SYDVKM. V was clipped by 6 bases and J by 2 bases; unmatched bases: 4. CDR3 length equals 13 residues.

This clone has just one count. This rearrangement joins TRBV28 to TRBJ1-4, with TRBD1 matching over 9 bases. Germline CDR1 is MDHEN and CDR2 is SYDVKM. Losses at the gene ends were 5 bases for V and 8 bases for J; bases not matched to a gene: 12. The CDR3 is made up of 16 amino acids. The CDR3 coding sequence is TGTGCCAGCAGTGAAATTTCGGGACAGGGAGACGAAAAACTGTTTTTT. Residues: CASSEISGQGDEKLFF.

This clone was recorded only once. The rearrangement links TRBV19 to TRBJ1-5, with 7 bases matching TRBD1. With 6 bases clipped from V and 2 bases from J, the junction kept 13 bases outside the gene matches. Germline loops: CDR1 LNHDA, CDR2 SQIVND (reference sequence). The CDR3 spans 17 residues. CDR3 sequence reads: CASSVLTGERGNQPQHF. The DNA of the CDR3 is TGTGCCAGTAGCGTTTTAACAGGGGAACGCGGCAATCAGCCCCAGCATTTT.

The CDR3 nucleotides read TGTGCCAGCAGCTTATCCCCCCAGCCGTATGGCTACACCTTC. Translated: CASSLSPQPYGYTF. The chain is built from TRBV5-5 and TRBJ1-2; D uncertain. Trimming removed 2 bases from V and 5 bases from J, with 13 bases in between. CDR3 length equals 14 residues. Germline values: CDR1 SGHKS, CDR2 YYEKEE (reference sequence). Drawing the rest from reference TRBV5-5 and TRBJ1-2, the complete variable domain is DAGVTQSPTHLIKTRGQQVTLRCSPISGHKSVSWYQQVLGQGPQFIFQYYEKEERGRGNFPDRFSARQFPNYSSELNVNALLLGDSALYLCASSLSPQPYGYTFGSGTRLTVV.

The chain combines TRBV5-1 with TRBJ1-6; no firm D call. Trimming removed 4 bases from V and 6 bases from J, with 14 bases in between. The CDR3 consists of 15 residues. Germline loops: CDR1 SGHRS, CDR2 YFSETQ. This CDR3 reads CASSPFPRANSPLHF. The CDR3 DNA sequence: TGCGCCAGCAGCCCCTTTCCCCGGGCTAATTCACCCCTCCACTTT.

This clone was recorded only once. The genes are TRBV2 and TRBJ2-2, with 8 bases lining up with TRBD1. J lost 3 bases, V lost 10 bases, and 4 bases had no gene match. The CDR3 contains 13 residues. In germline, CDR1 is SNHLY, CDR2 FYNNEI. In nucleotides, the CDR3 is TGTGCCACGTTACAGGGGGACACCGGGGAGCTGTTTTTT. This sequence encodes CATLQGDTGELFF.

The chain couples TRBV9 to TRBJ2-1, with 7 nucleotides matching TRBD2. Germline CDR1 is SGDLS and CDR2 is YYNGEE. With V trimmed by 0 bases and J by 7 bases, 4 bases remained unmatched. This CDR3 region has 14 residues. CDR3 bases: TGTGCCAGCAGCGTAGTTAGTAGCGGGAATGAGCAGTTCTTC. Translating gives CASSVVSSGNEQFF.

The chain employs TRBV5-4 and TRBJ2-7; D is unclear. CDR1 is SGHNT, CDR2 YYREEE, per germline (reference sequence). V lost 5 bases and J 6 bases, leaving 15 bases between the germline ends. The CDR3 runs 13 residues. The CDR3, as DNA: TGTGCCAGCAGGTCTGCTCAGTCGACCGAGCAGTACTTC. Translating gives CASRSAQSTEQYF.

The V gene is TRBV5-1, the J gene TRBJ2-1; TRBD2 matches 7 bases. Germline loops: CDR1 SGHRS, CDR2 YFSETQ. V trimming: 4 bases; J trimming: 8 bases; junction bases outside the gene matches: 12. The CDR3 runs to 15 residues. For the CDR3, the DNA is TGCGCCAGCAGCCCGACGGGACTAACTACACATGAGCAGTTCTTC. This sequence encodes CASSPTGLTTHEQFF.

This clone was counted a single time. The sample carries other DNA sequences with the same CDR3. V is TRBV6-1 and J is TRBJ2-1; 12 bases are shared with TRBD2. This CDR3 has 15 amino acids. The V and J ends lost 6 bases and 7 bases, in that order; junction bases with no gene match: 7. Germline loops: CDR1 MNHNS, CDR2 SASEGT. The DNA for the CDR3 is TGTGCCAGCAGGGGACTAGCGGGTGGTAGGAATGAGCAGTTCTTC. Translated: CASRGLAGGRNEQFF.

The chain carries TRBV12-5 and TRBJ1-5; no definite D call. Germline-derived CDR1 and CDR2 are LGHNT and FRNRAP. Trimming stripped 2 bases from V and 13 bases from J, with 15 bases between. The CDR3 totals 13 residues. The CDR3 region is CASGLTPMTTQHF. CDR3 nucleotide sequence: TGTGCTAGTGGTTTGACACCGATGACAACTCAGCATTTT.

The chain couples TRBV4-1 to TRBJ1-4; D is unclear. The CDR3 spans 15 residues. Germline V gene lookup returns CDR1 MGHRA and CDR2 YSYEKL. Trimming pared 0 bases from V and 5 bases from J, leaving 10 bases between. CDR3 sequence (DNA): TGCGCCAGCAGCCAAGAGGGTCCCGGGAATGAAAAACTGTTTTTT. It is translated as CASSQEGPGNEKLFF.

V usage is TRBV2 and J usage is TRBJ1-2; D possibly corresponds to TRBD1 (5 bases). The germline CDR1 and CDR2 sequences are SNHLY and FYNNEI. Trimming stripped 5 bases from V and 2 bases from J, with 15 bases between. The length of the CDR3 is 15 residues. The CDR3 DNA follows: TGTGCCAGCAGTAGTACAAAGGGGCTCAACTATGGCTACACCTTC. This codes for CASSSTKGLNYGYTF.

The V and J genes are TRBV4-1 and TRBJ1-4; D is ambiguous. The CDR3 length is 16 residues. Per germline, CDR1 MGHRA and CDR2 YSYEKL. V lost 0 bases and J 8 bases, leaving 16 bases between the germline ends. CDR3 nucleotide sequence: TGCGCCAGCAGCCAAGACGCAACTCCTCTCGAGGAAAAACTGTTTTTT. Translated: CASSQDATPLEEKLFF.

The chain uses TRBV2 and TRBJ1-2; the D gene is possibly TRBD1 (6 bases). The CDR3 spans 13 residues. V gave up 6 bases and J gave up 7 bases, with 15 bases separating them. In germline, CDR1 is SNHLY, CDR2 FYNNEI. The CDR3, as DNA: TGTGCCAGCAGCCCGGACAGAGTCCTTGGCTACACCTTC. The encoded protein is CASSPDRVLGYTF.

The rearrangement joins TRBV11-2 to TRBJ2-3; the D gene is possibly TRBD2 (5 bases). This CDR3 has 17 residues. Germline V gene lookup returns CDR1 SGHAT and CDR2 FQNNGV. Trimming removed 1 base from V and 0 bases from J, with 14 bases in between. CDR3 nucleotides: TGTGCCAGCAGCTTAGTGTCTAGCCTTACCAGCACAGATACGCAGTATTTT. It specifies CASSLVSSLTSTDTQYF.

The J gene is TRBJ1-6, the V gene TRBV7-9; a possible D gene is TRBD1 (6 bases). V was pared by 11 bases and J by 2 bases, with 10 bases between. The length of the CDR3 is 13 residues. The germline V gene encodes CDR1 SEHNR and CDR2 FQNEAQ (reference sequence). DNA for the CDR3: TGTGCCGGACAGCCAGCCTATAATTCACCCCTCCACTTT. This encodes CAGQPAYNSPLHF.

The rearrangement links TRBV11-2 to TRBJ2-3, with TRBD1 identical over 10 bases. The CDR3 spans 16 residues. Per germline, CDR1 SGHAT and CDR2 FQNNGV. The ends lost 4 bases at V and 5 bases at J; junction bases unmatched: 9. CDR3 in amino acids: CASSSTGTGVVDTQYF. The CDR3, as DNA: TGTGCCAGCAGCTCCACCGGGACAGGGGTTGTAGATACGCAGTATTTT. The full variable domain, rest sourced from reference TRBV11-2 and TRBJ2-3, is EAGVAQSPRYKIIEKRQSVAFWCNPISGHATLYWYQQILGQGPKLLIQFQNNGVVDDSQLPKDRFSAERLKGVDSTLKIQPAKLEDSAVYLCASSSTGTGVVDTQYFGPGTRLTVL.

J is TRBJ2-1 and V is TRBV2; 9 nucleotides agree with TRBD2. Trimming removed 6 bases from V and 5 bases from J; junction bases left unmatched: 8. Germline V CDR1 and CDR2: SNHLY, FYNNEI. This CDR3 region has 15 residues. The CDR3 region has the DNA TGTGCCAGCAGAAAGACTAGCGGTGACAACAATGAGCAGTTCTTC. It codes for CASRKTSGDNNEQFF.

This rearrangement joins TRBV29-1 to TRBJ2-7, with 7 bases that match TRBD1. The V gene end was trimmed by 4 bases and the J gene end by 4 bases; junction bases not matched to a gene: 4. The CDR3 runs to 12 residues. The germline V gene has CDR1 SQVTM and CDR2 ANQGSEA. The CDR3 sequence: CSVAGRGYEQYF. CDR3 nucleotide sequence: TGCAGCGTTGCCGGCAGGGGGTACGAGCAGTACTTC.

V and J are TRBV7-7 and TRBJ2-5; D may be TRBD2 (7 bases). CDR3 size: 21 residues. The V end was cut by 5 bases, the J end by 1 base, with 32 bases between. Germline V lookup: CDR1 SSHAT, CDR2 FNYEAQ (reference sequence). In DNA, the CDR3 is TGTGCCAGCAGCCCCATAGGGGGTGGGGGGGCGCCGGCGGCCCCCCAAGAGACCCAGTACTTC. The encoded protein is CASSPIGGGGAPAAPQETQYF.